This is a list of T cell receptor beta chains from one sample in a study of CD8+CD57+ T cells in acquired aplastic anemia. TCRdb called the reads again in MiXCR, with one record for every CDR3 protein. In the table there are tens of thousands of distinct CDR3 sequences, roughly half of which are singletons. The sample was sorted CD4+, CD8+, or CD8+CD57+ T cells (not recorded which) from PBMCs. The receptor set was obtained from a human donor in good health, serving as a control. Each CDR3 is given with its conserved first and last residue. Fields, in order: clone size, D gene, V gene, J gene, CDR3 protein, CDR3 DNA. D genes are given only for firm matches. Size is stated for part of the rows, as once, few or many counts, or as a class when the clone is expanded.

clone_size: NA; d_call: NA; v_call: TRBV10-3; j_call: TRBJ1-4; cdr3_aa: CAIRESLEQGGEKLFF; cdr3_nt: TGTGCCATCAGGGAAAGCCTGGAACAGGGAGGCGAAAAACTGTTTTTT
clone_size: NA; d_call: TRBD2; v_call: TRBV7-3; j_call: TRBJ2-7; cdr3_aa: CASSSTLAGEAHEQYF; cdr3_nt: TGTGCCAGCAGCTCTACTCTAGCGGGGGAAGCCCACGAGCAGTACTTC
clone_size: many; d_call: NA; v_call: TRBV6-5; j_call: TRBJ1-1; cdr3_aa: CASSYGYLTEAFF; cdr3_nt: TGTGCCAGCAGTTACGGATACCTGACGGAAGCTTTCTTT
clone_size: NA; d_call: NA; v_call: TRBV10-3; j_call: TRBJ2-1; cdr3_aa: CAISESTRGRNSYNEQFF; cdr3_nt: TGTGCCATCAGTGAGTCGACCAGGGGTCGGAACTCCTACAATGAGCAGTTCTTC
clone_size: NA; d_call: NA; v_call: TRBV10-2; j_call: TRBJ1-6; cdr3_aa: CASSEGRIVSPLHF; cdr3_nt: TGCGCCAGCAGTGAAGGCAGGATAGTTTCACCCCTCCACTTT
clone_size: NA; d_call: TRBD1; v_call: TRBV29-1; j_call: TRBJ2-3; cdr3_aa: CSVNSRQGGFTDTQYF; cdr3_nt: TGCAGCGTTAATTCTCGACAGGGTGGGTTCACAGATACGCAGTATTTT
clone_size: NA; d_call: NA; v_call: TRBV4-2; j_call: TRBJ2-7; cdr3_aa: CASSREQGHEQYF; cdr3_nt: TGTGCCAGCAGCCGGGAACAGGGCCACGAGCAGTACTTC
clone_size: NA; d_call: NA; v_call: TRBV2; j_call: TRBJ2-3; cdr3_aa: CASRTEPSTDTQYF; cdr3_nt: TGTGCCAGCAGGACAGAACCTAGCACAGATACGCAGTATTTT
clone_size: few; d_call: TRBD1; v_call: TRBV11-1; j_call: TRBJ1-3; cdr3_aa: CASSAPGTGNGNTIYF; cdr3_nt: TGTGCCAGCAGCGCACCCGGGACAGGCAACGGAAACACCATATATTTT
clone_size: many; d_call: TRBD2; v_call: TRBV4-1; j_call: TRBJ2-1; cdr3_aa: CASSQDRTSVAYNEQFF; cdr3_nt: TGCGCCAGCAGCCAAGACCGGACTAGCGTCGCTTACAATGAGCAGTTCTTC
clone_size: NA; d_call: NA; v_call: TRBV19; j_call: TRBJ2-7; cdr3_aa: CASSMGPGEQYF; cdr3_nt: TGTGCCAGTAGTATGGGCCCCGGGGAGCAGTACTTC